This T cell receptor beta chain was found in a study of response to subunit inactivated influenza vaccine. TCRdb fed the RT-PCR reads into MiXCR, producing one record per CDR3 protein. Here the sample spans hundreds of thousands of distinct CDR3 sequences, about 14% being singletons. Germline loops: CDR1 GTSNPN, CDR2 SVGIG (reference sequence). The germline V and J ends were trimmed by 4 bases and 5 bases, with 24 bases remaining between them. CDR3 length: 16 residues. This TCR was sampled from a man aged 50 or older who received an inactivated influenza vaccine. The chain is built from TRBV30 and TRBJ2-7; TRBD2 is a possible D gene (6 bases). The input for sequencing was PBMCs from blood, taken around 15 days before vaccination. CDR3 sequence reads: CAWTAPGTLLMDEQYF. DNA of the CDR3: TGTGCCTGGACAGCCCCTGGGACTCTCCTTATGGACGAGCAGTACTTC.